Detailed here is one T cell receptor (beta chain). This specimen comes from a study of blood T cell repertoires in COVID-19. About the research overall: Samples taken during acute and convalescent COVID-19 were collected in the United States, Italy and Spain.

The CDR3 extends over 15 amino acids. V was clipped by 2 bases and J by 5 bases; unmatched bases: 8. CDR1 and CDR2 (germline): SGHTS, YDEGEE. The protocol was immunoSEQ multiplex PCR, while the TCRdb copy is restricted to in-frame clones and leaves out a portion. The sample lists approximately 260,000 clones; 84% were seen once. The receptor's source is a human donor in a cohort sampled during active COVID-19. The rearrangement uses TRBV5-8 and TRBJ2-7; 9 bases align to TRBD2. Sample: peripheral blood. In DNA form, the CDR3 reads TGTGCCAGCAGCTTCGGGGCGGGAGGGCGCGACGAGCAGTACTTC. It specifies CASSFGAGGRDEQYF. Full variable domain (outside the CDR3, taken from reference TRBV5-8 and TRBJ2-7): EAGVTQSPTHLIKTRGQQATLRCSPISGHTSVYWYQQALGLGLQFLLWYDEGEERNRGNFPPRFSGRQFPNYSSELNVNALELEDSALYLCASSFGAGGRDEQYFGPGTRLTVT.